The 13 T cell receptor beta chains given below trace back to one sample, sequenced in a study of T cells in Graves' hyperthyroidism and ophthalmopathy. Amplification of TCR beta CDR3 regions was performed using RNA transcripts as template. When the TCR CDR3 underwent first-round RT-PCR, the HTBI primer set was used. TCRdb re-derived calls from the multiplex PCR reads in MiXCR, one entry per CDR3 protein. Among around 720,000 distinct CDR3 sequences listed, roughly 32% were seen once. The sequencing input was blood. These receptors all come from a woman between 40 and 55 years old with Graves' hyperthyroidism.

This chain uses TRBV7-2 with TRBJ2-7; 11 nucleotides align to TRBD2. The germline CDR1 and CDR2 sequences are SGHTA and FQGNSA. The trim removed 4 bases at V and 7 bases at J, leaving 6 bases unmatched. The CDR3 loop spans 14 amino acids. The CDR3: CASSSGLAADEQYF. CDR3 nucleotide sequence: TGTGCCAGCAGCTCGGGACTAGCGGCGGATGAGCAGTACTTC.

In its sample, this clonotype was seen many times. The chain carries TRBV5-6 and TRBJ1-5, with 7 bases fitting TRBD1. J lost 2 bases, V lost 5 bases, and 7 bases had no gene match. In germline, CDR1 is SGHDT, CDR2 YYEEEE. CDR3 size: 15 residues. Here the CDR3 reads CASSSTGAGNQPQHF. For the CDR3, the DNA is TGTGCCAGCAGTTCCACAGGGGCGGGCAATCAGCCCCAGCATTTT.

The rearrangement links TRBV6-2 or TRBV6-3 to TRBJ1-4, with D hard to call. Germline CDR1 is MNHEY and CDR2 is SVGEGT. The CDR3 sequence is 16 residues long. V dropped 10 bases and J dropped 0 bases, with 18 bases sitting between them. This CDR3 reads CATQGDWLATNEKLFF. The DNA for the CDR3 is TGTGCCACCCAAGGTGACTGGCTCGCAACTAATGAAAAACTGTTTTTT.

Comments on this clonotype: Mismatch with germline at one junction end may stem from a read error. CDR3 coding DNA: TGCAGCGTCCTAAGTCAGGGGATGAACACTGAAGCTCTCTTT. This encodes CSVLSQGMNTEALF. The rearrangement joins TRBV29-1 to TRBJ1-1; D perhaps matches TRBD1 (6 bases). Germline values: CDR1 SQVTM, CDR2 ANQGSEA. There are 14 residues in the CDR3.

This chain joins TRBV5-6 and TRBJ2-2; D not certain. The V and J ends lost 2 bases and 6 bases respectively, with 8 bases between them. The germline CDR1 and CDR2 sequences are SGHDT and YYEEEE. This CDR3 is 13 amino acids long. CDR3: CASSFGRAGELFF. The CDR3 bases are TGTGCCAGCAGCTTTGGACGGGCCGGGGAGCTGTTTTTT.

The CDR3 protein is CASSSGLAVTNTGELFF. CDR3 bases: TGTGCCAGCAGCTCGGGCCTAGCGGTTACGAACACCGGGGAGCTGTTTTTT. This chain connects TRBV5-4 to TRBJ2-2, with 7 bases aligning to TRBD2. Germline V gene sequence: CDR1 SGHNT, CDR2 YYREEE (reference sequence). CDR3 size: 17 residues. Unmatched junction bases numbered 8, after V lost 3 bases and J lost 0 bases. The variable domain in full, completed from reference TRBV5-4 and TRBJ2-2, reads ETGVTQSPTHLIKTRGQQVTLRCSSQSGHNTVSWYQQALGQGPQFIFQYYREEENGRGNFPPRFSGLQFPNYSSELNVNALELDDSALYLCASSSGLAVTNTGELFFGEGSRLTVL.

V usage is TRBV6-5 and J usage is TRBJ1-2; D possibly corresponds to TRBD1 (6 bases). The CDR3 runs 16 residues. With 6 bases removed from V and 6 bases from J, the gap between germline ends came to 23 bases. Germline V gene data show CDR1 as MNHEY and CDR2 as SVGAGI. CDR3 protein: CASSPTSGGLGNGYTF. The CDR3 DNA reads as TGTGCCAGCAGCCCAACTAGCGGGGGGCTCGGCAATGGCTACACCTTC.

The chain joins TRBV7-2 to TRBJ2-1; TRBD2 matches at 11 bases. This CDR3 contains 16 residues. Germline V lookup: CDR1 SGHTA, CDR2 FQGNSA. V lost 1 base and J lost 2; bases outside the gene matches: 1. The CDR3 region is CASSLGSGGAYNEQFF. The DNA for the CDR3 is TGTGCCAGCAGCTTAGGTAGCGGGGGGGCCTACAATGAGCAGTTCTTC.

J is TRBJ1-3 and V is TRBV7-2; perhaps TRBD1 as D (5 bases). Germline V CDR1 and CDR2: SGHTA, FQGNSA. CDR3 length: 13 amino acids. The ends were cut back, 6 bases at V and 2 bases at J, with 8 bases in the middle. Written as DNA, the CDR3 is TGTGCCAGCAGTTGGACAACTGGAAACACCATATATTTT. It yields the protein CASSWTTGNTIYF.

This clonotype was recorded many times. The CDR3 is CAIEKGTGGSSYEQYF. CDR3 coding DNA: TGTGCCATCGAGAAGGGAACGGGGGGAAGCTCCTACGAGCAGTACTTC. The chain carries TRBV10-3 and TRBJ2-7; 7 bases are a match to TRBD2. This CDR3 has 16 residues. Losses at the gene ends were 8 bases for V and 0 bases for J; bases not matched to a gene: 13. Germline V gives CDR1 ENHRY, CDR2 SYGVKD.

This clonotype was detected only a few times. The rearrangement links TRBV2 to TRBJ2-2; perhaps TRBD2 as D (5 bases). Trimming cost V 5 bases and J 2 bases, with 9 bases left between them. CDR3 length: 14 amino acids. CDR1 SNHLY and CDR2 FYNNEI come from the germline V gene. The CDR3 region is CASSSDSNTGELFF. The CDR3 DNA reads TGTGCCAGCAGTTCGGACTCAAACACCGGGGAGCTGTTTTTT.

This clonotype was counted ten times or more. The rearrangement uses TRBV12-3 or TRBV12-4 and TRBJ1-1; D uncertain. CDR3 length: 12 amino acids. Trimming stripped 1 base from V and 5 bases from J, with 5 bases between. CDR3 protein: CASSLGPTEAFF. The CDR3 coding sequence is TGTGCCAGCAGTTTAGGCCCGACTGAAGCTTTCTTT.

The rearrangement links TRBV7-3 to TRBJ2-5, with 8 nucleotides matching TRBD1. The CDR3 has 15 residues. The germline V gene encodes CDR1 SGHTA and CDR2 FQGTGA. The V and J ends lost 5 bases and 3 bases, in that order; junction bases with no gene match: 8. The CDR3 DNA reads as TGTGCCAGCAGCGTCCGGGACAGGAGGGAAGAGACCCAGTACTTC. Translating it yields CASSVRDRREETQYF.